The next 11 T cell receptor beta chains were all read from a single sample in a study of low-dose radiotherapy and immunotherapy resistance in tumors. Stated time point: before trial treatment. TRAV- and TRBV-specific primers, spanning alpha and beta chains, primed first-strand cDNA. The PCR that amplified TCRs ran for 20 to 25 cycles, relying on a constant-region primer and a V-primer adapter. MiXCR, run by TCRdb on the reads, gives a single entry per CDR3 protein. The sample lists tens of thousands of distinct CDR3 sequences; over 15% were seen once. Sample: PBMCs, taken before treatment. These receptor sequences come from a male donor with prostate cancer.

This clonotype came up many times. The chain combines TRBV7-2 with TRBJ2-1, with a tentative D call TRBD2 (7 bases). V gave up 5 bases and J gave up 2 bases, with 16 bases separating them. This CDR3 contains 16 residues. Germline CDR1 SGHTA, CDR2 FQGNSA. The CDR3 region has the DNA TGTGCCAGCAGCCCCCCGGGGGCGGGGGCCTACAATGAGCAGTTCTTC. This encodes CASSPPGAGAYNEQFF.

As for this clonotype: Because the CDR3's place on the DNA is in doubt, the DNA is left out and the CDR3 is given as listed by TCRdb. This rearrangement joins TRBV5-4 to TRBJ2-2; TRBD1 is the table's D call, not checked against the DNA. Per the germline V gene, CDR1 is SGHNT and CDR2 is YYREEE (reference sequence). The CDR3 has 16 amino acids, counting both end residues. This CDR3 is CASSRGPRQVGELFFF.

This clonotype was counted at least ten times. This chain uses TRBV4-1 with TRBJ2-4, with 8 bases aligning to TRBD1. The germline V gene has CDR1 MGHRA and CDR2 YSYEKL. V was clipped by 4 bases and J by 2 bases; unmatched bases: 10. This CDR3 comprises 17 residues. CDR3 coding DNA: TGCGCCAGCAGCCTCGGAAGTCCAGGGGGCACCAAAAACATTCAGTACTTC. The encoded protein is CASSLGSPGGTKNIQYF.

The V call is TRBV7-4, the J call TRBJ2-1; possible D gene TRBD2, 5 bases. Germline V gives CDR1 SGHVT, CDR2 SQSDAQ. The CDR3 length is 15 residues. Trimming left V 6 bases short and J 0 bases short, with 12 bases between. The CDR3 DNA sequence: TGTGCCAGCAGTCACGGGATTAGCTCCTACAATGAGCAGTTCTTC. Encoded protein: CASSHGISSYNEQFF.

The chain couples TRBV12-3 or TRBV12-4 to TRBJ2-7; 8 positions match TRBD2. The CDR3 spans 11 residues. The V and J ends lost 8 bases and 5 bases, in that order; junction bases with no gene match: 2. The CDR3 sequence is CASGGGHEQYF. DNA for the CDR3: TGTGCCAGCGGCGGGGGGCACGAGCAGTACTTC.

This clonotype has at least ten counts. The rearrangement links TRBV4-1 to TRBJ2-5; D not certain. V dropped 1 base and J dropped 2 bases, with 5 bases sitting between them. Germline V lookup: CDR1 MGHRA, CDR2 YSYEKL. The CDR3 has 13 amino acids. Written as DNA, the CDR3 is TGCGCCAGCAGCCAAGTACCGCAAGAGACCCAGTACTTC. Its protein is CASSQVPQETQYF.

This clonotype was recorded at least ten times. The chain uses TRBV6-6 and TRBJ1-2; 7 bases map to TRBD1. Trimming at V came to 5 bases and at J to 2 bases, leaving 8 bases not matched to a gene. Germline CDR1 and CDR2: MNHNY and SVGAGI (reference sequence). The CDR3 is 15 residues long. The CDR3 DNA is TGTGCCAGCAGTCATCAACTGGGACAGAACTATGGCTACACCTTC. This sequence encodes CASSHQLGQNYGYTF.

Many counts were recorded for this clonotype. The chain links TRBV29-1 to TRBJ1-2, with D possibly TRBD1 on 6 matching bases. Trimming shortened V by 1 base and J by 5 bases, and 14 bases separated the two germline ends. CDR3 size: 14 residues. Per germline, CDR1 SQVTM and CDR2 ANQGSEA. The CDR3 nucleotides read TGCAGCGTTGAAGTTGCCAGGGGAGGGTATGGCTACACCTTC. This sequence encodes CSVEVARGGYGYTF.

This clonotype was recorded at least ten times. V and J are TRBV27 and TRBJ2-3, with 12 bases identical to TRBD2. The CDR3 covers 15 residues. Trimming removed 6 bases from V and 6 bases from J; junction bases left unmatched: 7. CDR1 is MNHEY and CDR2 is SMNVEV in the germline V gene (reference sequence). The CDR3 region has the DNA TGTGCCAGCAGCCGGACTAGCGGGGCTTCGGATACGCAGTATTTT. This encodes CASSRTSGASDTQYF.

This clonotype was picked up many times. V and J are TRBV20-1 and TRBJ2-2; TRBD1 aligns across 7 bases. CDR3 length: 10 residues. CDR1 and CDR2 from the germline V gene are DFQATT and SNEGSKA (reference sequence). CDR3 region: CKGASGELFF. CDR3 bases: TGCAAGGGGGCCTCCGGGGAGCTGTTTTTT.

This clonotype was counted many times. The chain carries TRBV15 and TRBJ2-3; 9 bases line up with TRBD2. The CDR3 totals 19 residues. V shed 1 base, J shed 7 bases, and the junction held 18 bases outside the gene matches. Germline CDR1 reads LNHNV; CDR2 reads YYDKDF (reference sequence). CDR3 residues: CATSRGGSGGSGGVYTQYF. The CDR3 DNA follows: TGTGCCACCAGCAGAGGGGGAAGCGGGGGGTCCGGCGGGGTGTATACGCAGTATTTT.